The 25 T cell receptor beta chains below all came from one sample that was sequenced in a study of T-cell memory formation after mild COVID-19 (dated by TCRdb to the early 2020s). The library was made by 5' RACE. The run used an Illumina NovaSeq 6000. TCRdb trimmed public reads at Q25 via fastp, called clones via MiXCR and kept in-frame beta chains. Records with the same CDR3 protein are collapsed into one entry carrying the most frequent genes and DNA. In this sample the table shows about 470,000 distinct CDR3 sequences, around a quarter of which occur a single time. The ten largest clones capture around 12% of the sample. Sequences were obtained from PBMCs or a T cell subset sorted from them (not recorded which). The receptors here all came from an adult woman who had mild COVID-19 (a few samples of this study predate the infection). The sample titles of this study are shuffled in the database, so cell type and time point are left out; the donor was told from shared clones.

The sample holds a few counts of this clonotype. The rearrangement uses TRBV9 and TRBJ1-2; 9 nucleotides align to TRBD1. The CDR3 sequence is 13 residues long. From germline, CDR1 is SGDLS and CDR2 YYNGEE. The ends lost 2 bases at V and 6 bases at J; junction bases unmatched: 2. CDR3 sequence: CASSVRDRDGYTF. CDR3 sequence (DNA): TGTGCCAGCAGCGTCCGGGACAGGGATGGCTACACCTTC.

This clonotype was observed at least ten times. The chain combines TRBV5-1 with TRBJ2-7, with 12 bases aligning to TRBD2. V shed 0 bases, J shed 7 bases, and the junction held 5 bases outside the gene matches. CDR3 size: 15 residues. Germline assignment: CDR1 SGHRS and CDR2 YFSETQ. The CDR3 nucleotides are TGCGCCAGCAGCTTGGATCCCGGACTAGCGGGGGAGCAGTACTTC. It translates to CASSLDPGLAGEQYF. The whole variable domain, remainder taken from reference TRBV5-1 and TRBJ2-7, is KAGVTQTPRYLIKTRGQQVTLSCSPISGHRSVSWYQQTPGQGLQFLFEYFSETQRNKGNFPGRFSGRQFSNSRSEMNVSTLELGDSALYLCASSLDPGLAGEQYFGPGTRLTVT.

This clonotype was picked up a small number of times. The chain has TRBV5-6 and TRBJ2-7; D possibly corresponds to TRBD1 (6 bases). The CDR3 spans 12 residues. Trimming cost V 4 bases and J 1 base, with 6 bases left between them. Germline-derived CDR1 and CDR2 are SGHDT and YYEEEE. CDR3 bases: TGTGCCAGCAGCACAGGGTCCTACGAGCAGTACTTC. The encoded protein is CASSTGSYEQYF.

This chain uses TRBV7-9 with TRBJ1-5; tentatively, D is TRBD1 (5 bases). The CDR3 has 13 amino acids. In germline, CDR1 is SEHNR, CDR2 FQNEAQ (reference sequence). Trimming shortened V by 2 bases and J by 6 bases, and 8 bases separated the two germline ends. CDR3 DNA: TGTGCCAGCAGCTTATTCGGGGGTCAGCCCCAGCATTTT. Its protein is CASSLFGGQPQHF.

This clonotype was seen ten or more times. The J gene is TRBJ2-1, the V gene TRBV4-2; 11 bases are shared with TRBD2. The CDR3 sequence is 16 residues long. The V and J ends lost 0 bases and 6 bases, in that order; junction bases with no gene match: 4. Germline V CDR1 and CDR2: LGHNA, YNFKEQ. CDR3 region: CASSQDGLAGGNEQFF. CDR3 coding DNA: TGTGCCAGCAGCCAAGATGGGCTAGCGGGAGGCAATGAGCAGTTCTTC.

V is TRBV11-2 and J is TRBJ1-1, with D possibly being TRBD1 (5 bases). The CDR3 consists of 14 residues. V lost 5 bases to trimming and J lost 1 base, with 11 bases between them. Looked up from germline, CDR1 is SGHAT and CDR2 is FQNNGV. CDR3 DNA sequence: TGTGCCAGCAGCCTATTTACAGGGAACACTGAAGCTTTCTTT. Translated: CASSLFTGNTEAFF.

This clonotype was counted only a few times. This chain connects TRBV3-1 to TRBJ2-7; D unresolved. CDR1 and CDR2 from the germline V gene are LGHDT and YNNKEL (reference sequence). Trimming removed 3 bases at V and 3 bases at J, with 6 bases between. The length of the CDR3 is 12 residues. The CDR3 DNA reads TGTGCCAGCAGCCATGGCGGCTACGAGCAGTACTTC. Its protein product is CASSHGGYEQYF.

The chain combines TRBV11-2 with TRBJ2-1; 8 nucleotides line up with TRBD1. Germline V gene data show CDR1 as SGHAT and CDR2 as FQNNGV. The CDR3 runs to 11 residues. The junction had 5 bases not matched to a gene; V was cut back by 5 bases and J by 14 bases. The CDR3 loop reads CASSRGQGKFF. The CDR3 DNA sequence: TGTGCCAGCAGCCGAGGACAGGGAAAGTTCTTC.

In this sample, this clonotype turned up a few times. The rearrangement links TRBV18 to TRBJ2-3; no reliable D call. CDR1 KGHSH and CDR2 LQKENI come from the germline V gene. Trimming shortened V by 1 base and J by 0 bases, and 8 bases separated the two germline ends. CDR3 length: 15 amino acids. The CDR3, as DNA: TGTGCCAGCTCACCACTCCAGTATAGCACAGATACGCAGTATTTT. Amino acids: CASSPLQYSTDTQYF.

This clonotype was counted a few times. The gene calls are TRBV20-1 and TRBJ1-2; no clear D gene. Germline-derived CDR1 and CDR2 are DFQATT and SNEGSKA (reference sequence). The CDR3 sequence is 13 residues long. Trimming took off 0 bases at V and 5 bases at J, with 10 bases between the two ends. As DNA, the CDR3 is TGCAGTGCTAGAGAAGGAGGCTCTTATGGCTACACCTTC. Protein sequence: CSAREGGSYGYTF.

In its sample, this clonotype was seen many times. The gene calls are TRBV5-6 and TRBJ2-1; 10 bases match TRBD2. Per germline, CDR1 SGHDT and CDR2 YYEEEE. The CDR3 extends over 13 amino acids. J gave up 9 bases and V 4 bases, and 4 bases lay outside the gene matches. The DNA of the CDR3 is TGTGCCAGCAGCCTTCTAGCGGGAGTTGAGCAGTTCTTC. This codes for CASSLLAGVEQFF.

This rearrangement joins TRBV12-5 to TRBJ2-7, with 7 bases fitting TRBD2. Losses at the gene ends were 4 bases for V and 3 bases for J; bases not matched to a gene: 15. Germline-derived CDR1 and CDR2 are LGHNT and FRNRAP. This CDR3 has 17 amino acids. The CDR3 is CASGSHRTAGVYYEQYF. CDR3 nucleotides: TGTGCTAGTGGTTCACATCGCACCGCGGGGGTCTACTACGAGCAGTACTTC.

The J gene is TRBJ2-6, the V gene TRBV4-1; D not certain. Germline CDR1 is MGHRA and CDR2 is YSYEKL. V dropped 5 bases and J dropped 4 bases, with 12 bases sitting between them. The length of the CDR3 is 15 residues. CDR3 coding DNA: TGCGCCAGCAGCACAAGAACTATCGGGGCCAACGTCCTGACTTTC. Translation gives CASSTRTIGANVLTF.

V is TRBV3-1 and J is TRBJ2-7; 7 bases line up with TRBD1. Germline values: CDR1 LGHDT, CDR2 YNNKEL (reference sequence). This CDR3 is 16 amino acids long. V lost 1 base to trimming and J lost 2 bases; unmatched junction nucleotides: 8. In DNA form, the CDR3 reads TGTGCCAGCAGCCAAGGAATAGGGGGCATTCCCTACGAGCAGTACTTC. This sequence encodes CASSQGIGGIPYEQYF.

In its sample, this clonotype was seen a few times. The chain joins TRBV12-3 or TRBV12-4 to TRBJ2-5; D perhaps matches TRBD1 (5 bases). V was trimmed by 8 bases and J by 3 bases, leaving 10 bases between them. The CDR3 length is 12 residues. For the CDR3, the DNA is TGTGCCAGCTCGCAGGGCAAAGAGACCCAGTACTTC. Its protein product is CASSQGKETQYF.

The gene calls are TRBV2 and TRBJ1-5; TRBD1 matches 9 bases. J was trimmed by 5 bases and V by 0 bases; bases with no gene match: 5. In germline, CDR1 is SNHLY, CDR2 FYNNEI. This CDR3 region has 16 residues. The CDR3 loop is CASSEANRDRDQPQHF. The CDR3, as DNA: TGTGCCAGCAGTGAAGCGAACCGGGACAGGGATCAGCCCCAGCATTTT.

The CDR3 region has the DNA TGTGCCATCAGTGCCCCCCTCGGAGGACAGACCTACGAGCAGTACTTC. This codes for CAISAPLGGQTYEQYF. This chain links TRBV10-3 with TRBJ2-7; the D gene is possibly TRBD1 (6 bases). In germline, CDR1 is ENHRY, CDR2 SYGVKD. Trimming took off 4 bases at V and 2 bases at J, with 18 bases between the two ends. The CDR3 sequence is 16 residues long.

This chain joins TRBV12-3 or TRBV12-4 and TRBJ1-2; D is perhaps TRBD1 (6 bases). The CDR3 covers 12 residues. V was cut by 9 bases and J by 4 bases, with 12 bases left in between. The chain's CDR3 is CASSDRFYGYTF. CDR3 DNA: TGTGCCAGTTCTGACAGGTTCTATGGCTACACCTTC.

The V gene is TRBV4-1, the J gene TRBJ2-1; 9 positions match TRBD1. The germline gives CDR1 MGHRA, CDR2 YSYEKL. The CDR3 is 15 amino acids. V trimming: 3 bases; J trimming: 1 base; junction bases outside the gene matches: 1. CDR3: CASSHDRGSYNEQFF. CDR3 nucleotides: TGCGCCAGCAGCCACGACAGGGGGTCCTACAATGAGCAGTTCTTC.

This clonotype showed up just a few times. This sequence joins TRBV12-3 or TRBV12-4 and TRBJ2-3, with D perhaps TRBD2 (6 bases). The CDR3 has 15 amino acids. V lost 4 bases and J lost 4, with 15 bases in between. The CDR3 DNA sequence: TGTGCCAGCAGTTCCTCCCGCGGGGTCCCAGATACGCAGTATTTT. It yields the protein CASSSSRGVPDTQYF.

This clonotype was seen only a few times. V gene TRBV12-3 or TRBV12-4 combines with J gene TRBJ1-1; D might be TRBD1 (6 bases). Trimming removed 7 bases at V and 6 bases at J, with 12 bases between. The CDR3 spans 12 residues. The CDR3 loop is CASKLGGAEAFF. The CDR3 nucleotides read TGTGCCAGCAAACTGGGGGGCGCTGAAGCTTTCTTT.

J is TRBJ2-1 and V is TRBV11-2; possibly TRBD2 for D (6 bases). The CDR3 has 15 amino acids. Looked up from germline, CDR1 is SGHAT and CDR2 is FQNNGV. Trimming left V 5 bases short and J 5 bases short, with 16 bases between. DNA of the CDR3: TGTGCCAGCAGCCACGGACTACGTTGGGACAATGAGCAGTTCTTC. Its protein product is CASSHGLRWDNEQFF.

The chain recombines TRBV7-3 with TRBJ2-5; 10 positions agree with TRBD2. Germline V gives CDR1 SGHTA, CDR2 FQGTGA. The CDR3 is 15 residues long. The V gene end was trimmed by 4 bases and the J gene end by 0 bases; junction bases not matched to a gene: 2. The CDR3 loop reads CASSSTSGHQETQYF. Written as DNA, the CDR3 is TGTGCCAGCAGCTCGACTAGCGGGCACCAAGAGACCCAGTACTTC.

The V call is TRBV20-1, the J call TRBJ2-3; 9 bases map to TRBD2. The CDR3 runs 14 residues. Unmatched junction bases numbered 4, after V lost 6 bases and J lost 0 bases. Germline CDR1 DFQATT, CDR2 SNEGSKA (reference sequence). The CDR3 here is CSAERGDSTDTQYF. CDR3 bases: TGCAGTGCCGAGCGGGGGGATAGCACAGATACGCAGTATTTT.

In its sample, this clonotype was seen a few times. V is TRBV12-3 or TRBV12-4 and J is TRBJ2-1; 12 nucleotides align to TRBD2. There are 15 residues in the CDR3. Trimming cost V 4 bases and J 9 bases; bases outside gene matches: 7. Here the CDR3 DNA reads TGTGCCAGCAGTTCGACTAGCGGGAGTATGAGTGAGCAGTTCTTC. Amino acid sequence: CASSSTSGSMSEQFF.